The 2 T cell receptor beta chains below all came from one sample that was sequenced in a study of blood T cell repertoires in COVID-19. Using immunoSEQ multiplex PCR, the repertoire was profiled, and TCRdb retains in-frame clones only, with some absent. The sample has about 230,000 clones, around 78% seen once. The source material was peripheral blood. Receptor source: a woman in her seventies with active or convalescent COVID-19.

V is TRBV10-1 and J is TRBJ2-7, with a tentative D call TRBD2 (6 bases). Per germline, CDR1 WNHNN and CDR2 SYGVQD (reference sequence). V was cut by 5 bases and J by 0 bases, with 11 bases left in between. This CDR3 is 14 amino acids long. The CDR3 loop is CASSRDLPSYEQYF. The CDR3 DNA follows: TGCGCCAGCAGTCGGGACTTACCCTCCTACGAGCAGTACTTC.

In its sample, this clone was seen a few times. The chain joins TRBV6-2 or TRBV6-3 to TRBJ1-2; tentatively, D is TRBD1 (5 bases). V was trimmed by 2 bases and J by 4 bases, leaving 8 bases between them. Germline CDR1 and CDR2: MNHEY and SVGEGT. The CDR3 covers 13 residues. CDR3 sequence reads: CASSYSDSYGYTF. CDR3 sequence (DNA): TGTGCCAGCAGTTACAGCGACAGCTATGGCTACACCTTC.